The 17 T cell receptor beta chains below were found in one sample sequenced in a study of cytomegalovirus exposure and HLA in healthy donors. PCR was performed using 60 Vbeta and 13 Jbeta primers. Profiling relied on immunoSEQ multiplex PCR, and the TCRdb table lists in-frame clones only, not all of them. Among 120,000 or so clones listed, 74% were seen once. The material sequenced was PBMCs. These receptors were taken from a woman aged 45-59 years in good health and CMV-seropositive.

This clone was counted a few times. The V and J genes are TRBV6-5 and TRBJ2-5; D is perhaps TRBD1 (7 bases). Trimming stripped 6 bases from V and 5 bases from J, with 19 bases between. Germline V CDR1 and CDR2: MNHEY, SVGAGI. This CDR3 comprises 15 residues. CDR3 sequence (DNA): TGTGCCAGCAGACGAAACGGAGGGGGCGCGGAGACCCAGTACTTC. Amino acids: CASRRNGGGAETQYF.

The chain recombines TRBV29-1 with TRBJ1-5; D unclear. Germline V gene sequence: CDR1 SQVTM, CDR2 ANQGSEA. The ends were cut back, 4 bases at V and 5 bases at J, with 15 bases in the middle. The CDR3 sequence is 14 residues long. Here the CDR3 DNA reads TGCAGCGTTGCCAACGGACTGAAAGATCAGCCCCAGCATTTT. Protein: CSVANGLKDQPQHF.

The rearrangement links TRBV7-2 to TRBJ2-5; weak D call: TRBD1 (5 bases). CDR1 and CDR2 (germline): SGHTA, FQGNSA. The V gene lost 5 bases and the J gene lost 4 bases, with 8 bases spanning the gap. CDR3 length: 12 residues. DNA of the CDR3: TGTGCCAGCAGCGCCGACAGAGAGACCCAGTACTTC. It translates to CASSADRETQYF.

The CDR3 DNA reads TGTGCCAGTAGTCCACCGACAGGAATTGGTGCTGGGGCCAACGTCCTGACTTTC. Protein sequence: CASSPPTGIGAGANVLTF. The chain recombines TRBV19 with TRBJ2-6; a weak D match, TRBD1 (6 bases). V was trimmed by 5 bases and J by 2 bases, leaving 19 bases between them. Germline values: CDR1 LNHDA, CDR2 SQIVND (reference sequence). This CDR3 region has 18 residues.

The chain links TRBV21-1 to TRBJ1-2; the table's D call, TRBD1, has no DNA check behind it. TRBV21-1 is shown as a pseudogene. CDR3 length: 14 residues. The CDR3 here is CASSKAELRDGYTF. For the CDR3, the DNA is TGTGCCAGCAGCAAAGCTGAACTCAGGGATGGCTACACCTTC.

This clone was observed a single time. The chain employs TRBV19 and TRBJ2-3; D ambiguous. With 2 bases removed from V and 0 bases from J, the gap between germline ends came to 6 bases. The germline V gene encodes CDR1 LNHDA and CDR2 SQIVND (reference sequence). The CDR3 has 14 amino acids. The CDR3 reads CASSIITSTDTQYF. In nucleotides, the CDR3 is TGTGCCAGTAGTATAATTACTAGCACAGATACGCAGTATTTT.

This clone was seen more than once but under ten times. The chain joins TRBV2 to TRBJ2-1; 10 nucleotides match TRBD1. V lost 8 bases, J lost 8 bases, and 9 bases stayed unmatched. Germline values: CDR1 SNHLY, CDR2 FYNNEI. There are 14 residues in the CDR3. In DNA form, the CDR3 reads TGTGCCAGCCTCCGGGACAGGGGTTTCGATGAGCAGTTCTTC. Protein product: CASLRDRGFDEQFF. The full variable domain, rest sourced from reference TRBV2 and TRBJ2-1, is EPEVTQTPSHQVTQMGQEVILRCVPISNHLYFYWYRQILGQKVEFLVSFYNNEISEKSEIFDDQFSVERPDGSNFTLKIRSTKLEDSAMYFCASLRDRGFDEQFFGPGTRLTVL.

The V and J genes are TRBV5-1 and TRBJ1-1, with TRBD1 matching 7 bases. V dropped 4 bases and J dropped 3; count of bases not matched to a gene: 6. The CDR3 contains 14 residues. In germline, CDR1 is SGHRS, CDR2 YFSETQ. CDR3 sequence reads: CASSKTGWDTEAFF. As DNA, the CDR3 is TGCGCCAGCAGCAAGACAGGGTGGGACACTGAAGCTTTCTTT.

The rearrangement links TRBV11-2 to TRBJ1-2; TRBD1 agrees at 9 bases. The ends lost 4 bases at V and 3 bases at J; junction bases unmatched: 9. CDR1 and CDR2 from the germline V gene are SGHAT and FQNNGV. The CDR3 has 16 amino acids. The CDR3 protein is CASSSTRDREDYGYTF. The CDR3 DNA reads TGTGCCAGCAGCTCAACACGGGACAGGGAGGACTATGGCTACACCTTC. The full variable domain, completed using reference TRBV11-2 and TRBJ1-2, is EAGVAQSPRYKIIEKRQSVAFWCNPISGHATLYWYQQILGQGPKLLIQFQNNGVVDDSQLPKDRFSAERLKGVDSTLKIQPAKLEDSAVYLCASSSTRDREDYGYTFGSGTRLTVV.

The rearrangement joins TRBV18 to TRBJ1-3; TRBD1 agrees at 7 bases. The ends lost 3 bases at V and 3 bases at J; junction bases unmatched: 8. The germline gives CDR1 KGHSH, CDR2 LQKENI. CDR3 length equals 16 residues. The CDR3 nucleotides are TGTGCCAGCTCACCGGTCGACAGGGCAAGTGGAAACACCATATATTTT. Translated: CASSPVDRASGNTIYF.

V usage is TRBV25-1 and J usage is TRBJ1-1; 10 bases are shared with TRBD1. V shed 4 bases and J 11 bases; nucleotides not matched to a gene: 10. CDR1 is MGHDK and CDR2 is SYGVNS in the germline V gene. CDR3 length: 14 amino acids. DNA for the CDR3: TGTGCCAGCAGTGTCCTGATGGGGACAGGGGTGGCTTTCTTT. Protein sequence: CASSVLMGTGVAFF.

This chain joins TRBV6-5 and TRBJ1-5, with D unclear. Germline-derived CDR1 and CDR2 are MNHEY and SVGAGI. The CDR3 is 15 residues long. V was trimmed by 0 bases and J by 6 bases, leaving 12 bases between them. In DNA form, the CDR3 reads TGTGCCAGCAGTTACTCGATTACCGGGTCTCAGCCCCAGCATTTT. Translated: CASSYSITGSQPQHF.

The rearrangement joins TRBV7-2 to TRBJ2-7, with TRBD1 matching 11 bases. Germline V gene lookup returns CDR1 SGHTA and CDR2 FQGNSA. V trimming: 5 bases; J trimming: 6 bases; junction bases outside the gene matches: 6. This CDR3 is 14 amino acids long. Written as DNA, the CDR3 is TGTGCCAGCAGCGTGGACAGGGGGCGAGGCGAGCAGTACTTC. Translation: CASSVDRGRGEQYF.

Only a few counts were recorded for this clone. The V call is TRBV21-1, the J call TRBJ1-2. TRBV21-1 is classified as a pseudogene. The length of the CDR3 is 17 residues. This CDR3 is CASSKPQGGGGPYGYTF. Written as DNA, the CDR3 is TGTGCCAGCAGCAAGCCCCAGGGGGGCGGGGGGCCTTATGGCTACACCTTC.

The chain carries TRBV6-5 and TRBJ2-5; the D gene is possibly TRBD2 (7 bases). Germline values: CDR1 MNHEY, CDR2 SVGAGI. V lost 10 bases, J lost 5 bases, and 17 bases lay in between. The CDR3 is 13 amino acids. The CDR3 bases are TGTGCCACTGGGGCGGGGGCAGGCGAGACCCAGTACTTC. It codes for CATGAGAGETQYF.

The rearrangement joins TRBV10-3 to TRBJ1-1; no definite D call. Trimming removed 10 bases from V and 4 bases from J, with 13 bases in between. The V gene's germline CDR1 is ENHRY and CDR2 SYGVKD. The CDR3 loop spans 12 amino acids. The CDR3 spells CASTAEGTEAFF. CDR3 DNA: TGTGCCAGCACGGCCGAGGGCACTGAAGCTTTCTTT.

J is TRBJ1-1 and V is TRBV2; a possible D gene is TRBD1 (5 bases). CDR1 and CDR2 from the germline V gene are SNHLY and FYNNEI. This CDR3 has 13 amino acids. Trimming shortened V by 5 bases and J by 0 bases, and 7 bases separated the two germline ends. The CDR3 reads CASSTTVNTEAFF. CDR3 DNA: TGTGCCAGCAGTACGACAGTGAACACTGAAGCTTTCTTT. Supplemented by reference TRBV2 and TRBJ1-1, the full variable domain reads EPEVTQTPSHQVTQMGQEVILRCVPISNHLYFYWYRQILGQKVEFLVSFYNNEISEKSEIFDDQFSVERPDGSNFTLKIRSTKLEDSAMYFCASSTTVNTEAFFGQGTRLTVV.